The 8 T cell receptor beta chains below come from one sample, sequenced in a study of OX40 agonist ivuxolimab in advanced cancers. Preparation of the library involved the immunoSEQ multiplex PCR assay. This immuneACCESS table, as held by TCRdb, lists in-frame sequences with V and J called but not all clones. Of the missing ones, under half trace to an unresolved V gene in checked studies; the others have no known cause. This sample gives 45,000 to 65,000 clones in total; around 82% of them show up just once. Together, the top ten hold about 3.5% of the sample. The sequencing here drew on CD4+ or CD8+ T cells sorted from blood, taken in a trial of the OX40 agonist ivuxolimab. These receptors all stem from an adult with an advanced solid tumor such as melanoma, head and neck, liver or kidney cancer.

This sequence joins TRBV7-9 and TRBJ2-7; D possibly corresponds to TRBD1 (6 bases). CDR3 length equals 14 residues. Germline CDR1 and CDR2: SEHNR and FQNEAQ (reference sequence). V was cut by 1 base and J by 4 bases, with 11 bases left in between. DNA for the CDR3: TGTGCCAGCAGCTTAGGAGGACAGTTATACGAGCAGTACTTC. It codes for CASSLGGQLYEQYF.

The chain recombines TRBV7-2 with TRBJ1-1; D perhaps matches TRBD1 (5 bases). Per germline, CDR1 SGHTA and CDR2 FQGNSA. CDR3 length: 13 amino acids. The V gene lost 2 bases and the J gene lost 4 bases, with 8 bases spanning the gap. The CDR3 here is CASSLQGFTEAFF. CDR3 nucleotide sequence: TGTGCCAGCAGCTTACAGGGTTTCACTGAAGCTTTCTTT. The whole variable domain, filled in from reference TRBV7-2 and TRBJ1-1, reads GAGVSQSPSNKVTEKGKDVELRCDPISGHTALYWYRQSLGQGLEFLIYFQGNSAPDKSGLPSDRFSAERTGGSVSTLTIQRTQQEDSAVYLCASSLQGFTEAFFGQGTRLTVV.

This chain uses TRBV6-1 with TRBJ2-7, with 10 bases identical to TRBD1. There are 15 residues in the CDR3. The V and J ends lost 1 base and 6 bases, in that order; junction bases with no gene match: 6. CDR1 is MNHNS and CDR2 is SASEGT in the germline V gene. CDR3 residues: CASSEEGQGISEQYF. The CDR3 region has the DNA TGTGCCAGCAGTGAAGAGGGACAGGGGATATCCGAGCAGTACTTC.

V and J are TRBV29-1 and TRBJ2-1; unclear D gene. Trimming left V 1 base short and J 4 bases short, with 8 bases between. The CDR3 sequence is 13 residues long. The V gene's germline CDR1 is SQVTM and CDR2 ANQGSEA. The CDR3, as DNA: TGCAGCGTTGAAGCGGAAACATACAATGAGCAGTTCTTC. Translation gives CSVEAETYNEQFF.

The chain employs TRBV18 and TRBJ2-2; D remains unclear. This CDR3 is built from 13 residues. V was clipped by 3 bases and J by 6 bases, with 8 bases between them. Germline V gene lookup returns CDR1 KGHSH and CDR2 LQKENI. CDR3 coding DNA: TGTGCCAGCTCACCTGTTCACGCCGGGGAGCTGTTTTTT. It yields the protein CASSPVHAGELFF.

V gene TRBV7-2 combines with J gene TRBJ2-5; TRBD2 agrees at 14 bases. The CDR3 extends over 16 amino acids. Germline V gene data show CDR1 as SGHTA and CDR2 as FQGNSA. J gave up 5 bases and V 5 bases, and 7 bases lay outside the gene matches. The CDR3 DNA is TGTGCCAGCAGCCCAGGACTAGCGGGGGGCTGGGAGACCCAGTACTTC. This sequence encodes CASSPGLAGGWETQYF. Combining the CDR3 with reference TRBV7-2 and TRBJ2-5 gives the whole variable domain GAGVSQSPSNKVTEKGKDVELRCDPISGHTALYWYRQSLGQGLEFLIYFQGNSAPDKSGLPSDRFSAERTGGSVSTLTIQRTQQEDSAVYLCASSPGLAGGWETQYFGPGTRLLVL.

This clone was seen a few times. The chain employs TRBV6-5 and TRBJ1-1; tentative D call: TRBD1 (5 bases). The CDR3 loop spans 14 amino acids. Germline assignment: CDR1 MNHEY and CDR2 SVGAGI. The germline V and J ends were trimmed by 2 bases and 1 base, with 8 bases remaining between them. CDR3 amino acids: CASSYRGGNTEAFF. The CDR3, as DNA: TGTGCCAGCAGTTACCGGGGGGGGAACACTGAAGCTTTCTTT.

V is TRBV6-5 and J is TRBJ2-1; tentatively, D is TRBD2 (5 bases). The CDR3 extends over 14 amino acids. V was trimmed by 3 bases and J by 8 bases, leaving 14 bases between them. The germline gives CDR1 MNHEY, CDR2 SVGAGI. As DNA, the CDR3 is TGTGCCAGCAGTTATTCCTTCCGAGCGGATGAGCAGTTCTTC. This gives the protein CASSYSFRADEQFF.